The subject of this entry is one T cell receptor (beta chain). Its antigen is as yet unknown. This record belongs to a study of T-cell memory formation after mild COVID-19. Study results and limitations: Later expanders leaned CD4+, whereas clones that contracted between day 15 and 85 were balanced CD4/CD8.

Via MiXCR, TCRdb re-called the 5' RACE reads, giving one row per CDR3 protein. The data hold roughly 620,000 distinct CDR3 sequences, with 18% observed a single time. V lost 0 bases and J 3 bases, leaving 6 bases between the germline ends. Germline V lookup: CDR1 SGHAT, CDR2 FQNNGV. The length of the CDR3 is 13 residues. Sample: PBMCs or a T cell subset sorted from them (not recorded which). The chain couples TRBV11-2 to TRBJ2-7; D gene ambiguous. The clonotype originates from an adult woman who had mild COVID-19 (a few samples of this study predate the infection). Cell type and time point are not known. Here the CDR3 DNA reads TGTGCCAGCAGCTTAGAACTGTACTACGAGCAGTACTTC. Its translation is CASSLELYYEQYF.